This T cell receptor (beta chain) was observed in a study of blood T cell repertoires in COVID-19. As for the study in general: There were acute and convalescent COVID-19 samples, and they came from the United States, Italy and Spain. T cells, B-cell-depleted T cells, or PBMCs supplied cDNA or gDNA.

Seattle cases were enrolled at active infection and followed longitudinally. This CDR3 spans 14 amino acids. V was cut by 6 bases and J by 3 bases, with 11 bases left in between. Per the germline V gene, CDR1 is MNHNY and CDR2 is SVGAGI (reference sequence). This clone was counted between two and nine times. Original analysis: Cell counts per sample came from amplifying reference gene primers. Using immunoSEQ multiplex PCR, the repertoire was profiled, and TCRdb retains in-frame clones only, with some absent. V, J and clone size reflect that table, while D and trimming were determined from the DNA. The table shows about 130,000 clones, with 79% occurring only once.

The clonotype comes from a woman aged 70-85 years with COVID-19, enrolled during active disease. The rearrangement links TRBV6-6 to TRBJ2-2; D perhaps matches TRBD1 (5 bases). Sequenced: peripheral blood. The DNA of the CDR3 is TGTGCCAGCAGGGCAGGGTTGGACACCGGGGAGCTGTTTTTT. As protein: CASRAGLDTGELFF.